The clone carrying this T cell receptor beta chain has just one count. Its specificity is unknown. Sample-barcoded 5' priming and a J-beta primer mix drove a second PCR of 7 to 11 cycles. All cDNA molecules were each tagged by a template-switch adaptor with 12 random nucleotides. TCRdb re-derived calls from the 5' RACE reads in MiXCR, one entry per CDR3 protein. Of 700,000 to 900,000 distinct CDR3 sequences listed, 50% to 65% were seen once; the top ten hold about 42%. This specimen belongs to a study of blood T cells in healthy people across ages. For the study at large: The template switching approach captured approximately one barcoded beta molecule for every two T cells. Study-wide results and caveats: In long-lived donors, naive CD4+ cell counts and diversity exceeded those of aged donors.

V lost 5 bases and J lost 15; bases outside the gene matches: 20. This CDR3 contains 16 residues. The germline V gene encodes CDR1 SGHAT and CDR2 FQDESV (reference sequence). RNA extraction gave at least 5 micrograms of total RNA per sample. The sequenced material came from blood. The TCR was taken from an elderly man in good health. The chain employs TRBV11-1 and TRBJ2-1; 9 bases align to TRBD1. The CDR3 nucleotides are TGTGCCAGCAGCCTATGGGACAGGGACCTCTCATCGGGCGCGTTCTTC. Protein: CASSLWDRDLSSGAFF.